These 17 T cell receptor beta chains were all obtained from the same sample, sequenced in a study of shared clonotypes between healthy human individuals. Clones were read by immunoSEQ multiplex PCR, and TCRdb kept only the in-frame ones, dropping some. The table has 1.6 million or so clones, over 95% seen once. The material sequenced was naive CD4+ T cells sorted from blood. Subset defined: CD45RA+ positively selected. These TCRs come from a man aged 30-40 years in good health.

The genes are TRBV29-1 and TRBJ2-2; tentative D call: TRBD1 (5 bases). Trimming left V 5 bases short and J 6 bases short, with 7 bases between. Germline lookup yields CDR1 SQVTM and CDR2 ANQGSEA. This CDR3 region has 11 residues. CDR3 amino acids: CSVTGSGELFF. The CDR3 region has the DNA TGCAGCGTTACAGGTTCCGGGGAGCTGTTTTTT.

The gene calls are TRBV19 and TRBJ2-4, with a tentative D call TRBD1 (6 bases). The V and J ends lost 5 bases and 11 bases respectively, with 28 bases between them. Germline CDR1 and CDR2: LNHDA and SQIVND (reference sequence). CDR3 length: 17 residues. The CDR3 protein is CASSANRVLLSNPFQYF. CDR3 in DNA: TGTGCCAGTAGTGCAAACAGGGTCCTCCTTTCTAATCCATTTCAGTACTTC.

Of note for this clone: This sample also contains other DNA sequences that code for the same CDR3. This chain joins TRBV5-1 and TRBJ2-3; weak D call: TRBD1 (6 bases). CDR1 and CDR2 (germline): SGHRS, YFSETQ. The CDR3 sequence is 14 residues long. V was trimmed by 2 bases and J by 2 bases, leaving 9 bases between them. The CDR3 nucleotides read TGCGCCAGCAGCTTACAGGGTAACACAGATACGCAGTATTTT. Its translation is CASSLQGNTDTQYF.

The chain employs TRBV10-1 and TRBJ2-1, with TRBD2 matching over 10 bases. V trimming: 6 bases; J trimming: 9 bases; junction bases outside the gene matches: 5. CDR1 is WNHNN and CDR2 is SYGVQD in the germline V gene (reference sequence). CDR3 length: 13 amino acids. The CDR3 region is CASSSSGSFEQFF. The CDR3 DNA reads as TGCGCCAGCAGCTCTAGCGGGAGTTTTGAGCAGTTCTTC.

CDR3 in DNA: TGCGCCAGCAGCTTGGCGCGTCAGTCGTCTTACAATGAGCAGTTCTTC. It encodes CASSLARQSSYNEQFF. The chain couples TRBV5-1 to TRBJ2-1; D call uncertain. This CDR3 spans 16 amino acids. Germline V lookup: CDR1 SGHRS, CDR2 YFSETQ. Between the trimmed V and J ends, which lost 0 bases and 4 bases, there was a span of 14 bases.

This sequence joins TRBV2 and TRBJ2-7; perhaps D is TRBD1 or TRBD2 (6 bases each). The length of the CDR3 is 12 residues. V dropped 9 bases and J dropped 5 bases, with 14 bases sitting between them. The V gene's germline CDR1 is SNHLY and CDR2 FYNNEI. This CDR3 reads CARSNRGDEQYF. The CDR3 DNA reads TGTGCCAGATCAAATAGGGGGGACGAGCAGTACTTC.

The chain employs TRBV9 and TRBJ1-4, with TRBD1 as a possible D gene (5 bases). The V end lost 0 bases, the J end lost 6 bases, and 6 bases lay between the germline ends. This CDR3 spans 13 amino acids. Germline-derived CDR1 and CDR2 are SGDLS and YYNGEE. CDR3 nucleotide sequence: TGTGCCAGCAGCGTAGGGGGCGATGAAAAACTGTTTTTT. Translated: CASSVGGDEKLFF.

This rearrangement joins TRBV18 to TRBJ1-1; D ambiguous. Trimming removed 0 bases from V and 9 bases from J, with 11 bases in between. The CDR3 sequence is 13 residues long. The germline gives CDR1 KGHSH, CDR2 LQKENI. In nucleotides, the CDR3 is TGTGCCAGCTCACCACCGAGCGACTTTAAAGCTTTCTTT. It encodes CASSPPSDFKAFF.

V and J are TRBV4-3 and TRBJ1-2; D is undetermined. The CDR3 runs to 15 residues. Germline CDR1 and CDR2: LGHNA and YSLEER. V lost 8 bases, J lost 0 bases, and 16 bases lay in between. DNA of the CDR3: TGCGCCAGCCAAGCCAGTAGGGCCCCTAACTATGGCTACACCTTC. Protein: CASQASRAPNYGYTF.

About this clone: Other DNA sequences in the same sample also yield this CDR3. This rearrangement joins TRBV18 to TRBJ2-2; D remains ambiguous. CDR1 is KGHSH and CDR2 is LQKENI in the germline V gene. The CDR3 consists of 14 residues. V was pared by 1 base and J by 5 bases, with 8 bases between. The CDR3 loop reads CASSPLESTGELFF. CDR3 sequence (DNA): TGTGCCAGCTCACCACTAGAAAGTACCGGGGAGCTGTTTTTT. The variable domain in full, completed from reference TRBV18 and TRBJ2-2, reads NAGVMQNPRHLVRRRGQEARLRCSPMKGHSHVYWYRQLPEEGLKFMVYLQKENIIDESGMPKERFSAEFPKEGPSILRIQQVVRGDSAAYFCASSPLESTGELFFGEGSRLTVL.

The CDR3 is CSVYVPNTDTQYF. CDR3 nucleotide sequence: TGCAGCGTTTACGTGCCCAACACAGATACGCAGTATTTT. The chain is built from TRBV29-1 and TRBJ2-3; no clear D. Germline assignment: CDR1 SQVTM and CDR2 ANQGSEA. There are 13 residues in the CDR3. Trimming left V 5 bases short and J 2 bases short, with 11 bases between.

The chain links TRBV9 to TRBJ1-5, with D tentatively TRBD1 (5 bases). CDR1 and CDR2 from the germline V gene are SGDLS and YYNGEE. Trimming stripped 3 bases from V and 6 bases from J, with 19 bases between. The CDR3 extends over 16 amino acids. The CDR3 nucleotides are TGTGCCAGCAGCGACGGGGACCCCCAGTCCGGTCAGCCCCAGCATTTT. Protein sequence: CASSDGDPQSGQPQHF.

The chain is built from TRBV19 and TRBJ1-3, with no clear D. Germline V gives CDR1 LNHDA, CDR2 SQIVND (reference sequence). V was clipped by 7 bases and J by 0 bases, with 10 bases between them. CDR3 length: 14 amino acids. In nucleotides, the CDR3 is TGTGCCAGTAAGGATGTTGCCTCTGGAAACACCATATATTTT. Residues: CASKDVASGNTIYF.

J is TRBJ2-5 and V is TRBV18; D not certain. Trimming shortened V by 2 bases and J by 2 bases, and 12 bases separated the two germline ends. The length of the CDR3 is 15 residues. CDR1 and CDR2 from the germline V gene are KGHSH and LQKENI. In DNA form, the CDR3 reads TGTGCCAGCTCACCATATCCTGAAAGGCAAGAGACCCAGTACTTC. Encoded protein: CASSPYPERQETQYF. Drawing the rest from reference TRBV18 and TRBJ2-5, the complete variable domain is NAGVMQNPRHLVRRRGQEARLRCSPMKGHSHVYWYRQLPEEGLKFMVYLQKENIIDESGMPKERFSAEFPKEGPSILRIQQVVRGDSAAYFCASSPYPERQETQYFGPGTRLLVL.

The chain couples TRBV28 to TRBJ2-1; 14 nucleotides align to TRBD2. The CDR3 totals 16 residues. Germline V gene data show CDR1 as MDHEN and CDR2 as SYDVKM. The trim removed 10 bases at V and 7 bases at J, leaving 12 bases unmatched. The DNA for the CDR3 is TGTGCCACGGGACTAGCGGGAGCTCCAAGGAAAAATGAGCAGTTCTTC. It translates to CATGLAGAPRKNEQFF. Variable domain in full (rest from reference TRBV28 and TRBJ2-1): DVKVTQSSRYLVKRTGEKVFLECVQDMDHENMFWYRQDPGLGLRLIYFSYDVKMKEKGDIPEGYSVSREKKERFSLILESASTNQTSMYLCATGLAGAPRKNEQFFGPGTRLTVL.

V usage is TRBV7-8 and J usage is TRBJ1-2, with a tentative D call TRBD1 (5 bases). CDR3 length: 12 residues. Looked up from germline, CDR1 is SGHVS and CDR2 is FQNEAQ. V was pared by 10 bases and J by 3 bases, with 12 bases between. For the CDR3, the DNA is TGTGCCACCGGGACGGCGGACTATGGCTACACCTTC. Translated, it gives CATGTADYGYTF. Full variable domain (missing parts from reference TRBV7-8 and TRBJ1-2): GAGVSQSPRYKVAKRGQDVALRCDPISGHVSLFWYQQALGQGPEFLTYFQNEAQLDKSGLPSDRFFAERPEGSVSTLKIQRTQQEDSAVYLCATGTADYGYTFGSGTRLTVV.

V gene TRBV7-2 combines with J gene TRBJ2-3; 10 bases line up with TRBD2. The ends lost 2 bases at V and 1 base at J; junction bases unmatched: 3. Germline values: CDR1 SGHTA, CDR2 FQGNSA. CDR3 length: 16 amino acids. The CDR3 loop reads CASSLKGTSGTDTQYF. CDR3 DNA sequence: TGTGCCAGCAGCTTAAAAGGGACTAGCGGCACAGATACGCAGTATTTT.